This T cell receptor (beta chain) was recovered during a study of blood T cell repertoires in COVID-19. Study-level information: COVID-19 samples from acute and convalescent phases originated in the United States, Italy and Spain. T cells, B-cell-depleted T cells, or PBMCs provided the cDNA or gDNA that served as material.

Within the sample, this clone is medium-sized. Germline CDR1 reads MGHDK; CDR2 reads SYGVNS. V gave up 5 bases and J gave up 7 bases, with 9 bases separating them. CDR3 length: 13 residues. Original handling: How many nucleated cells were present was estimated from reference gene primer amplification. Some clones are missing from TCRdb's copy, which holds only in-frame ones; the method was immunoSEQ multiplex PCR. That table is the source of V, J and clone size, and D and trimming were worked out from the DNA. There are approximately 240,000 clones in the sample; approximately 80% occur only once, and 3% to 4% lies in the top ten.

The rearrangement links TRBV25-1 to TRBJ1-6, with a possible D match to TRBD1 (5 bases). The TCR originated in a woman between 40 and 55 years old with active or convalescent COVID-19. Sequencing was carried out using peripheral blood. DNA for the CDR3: TGTGCCAGCAGTAGCGGGACCAATTCACCCCTCCACTTT. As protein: CASSSGTNSPLHF.